The entry below gives a single T cell receptor beta chain sequence along with its context. Germline V CDR1 and CDR2: MNHEY, SMNVEV (reference sequence). Losses at the gene ends were 4 bases for V and 6 bases for J; bases not matched to a gene: 5. The length of the CDR3 is 15 residues. This entry belongs to a study of blood T cell repertoires in COVID-19. TCRdb's copy holds only in-frame clones and misses some; the assay was immunoSEQ multiplex PCR. The sample consists of about 310,000 clones, 87% of them appearing once. V usage is TRBV27 and J usage is TRBJ1-6; 8 nucleotides match TRBD1. Input material: PBMCs or T cells enriched from blood (not recorded which). This TCR came from a woman between 18 and 29 years old who had recovered from COVID-19. CDR3 DNA: TGTGCCAGCAGTTCAGGACAGGGTTCTAATTCACCCCTCCACTTT. Translated, it gives CASSSGQGSNSPLHF.